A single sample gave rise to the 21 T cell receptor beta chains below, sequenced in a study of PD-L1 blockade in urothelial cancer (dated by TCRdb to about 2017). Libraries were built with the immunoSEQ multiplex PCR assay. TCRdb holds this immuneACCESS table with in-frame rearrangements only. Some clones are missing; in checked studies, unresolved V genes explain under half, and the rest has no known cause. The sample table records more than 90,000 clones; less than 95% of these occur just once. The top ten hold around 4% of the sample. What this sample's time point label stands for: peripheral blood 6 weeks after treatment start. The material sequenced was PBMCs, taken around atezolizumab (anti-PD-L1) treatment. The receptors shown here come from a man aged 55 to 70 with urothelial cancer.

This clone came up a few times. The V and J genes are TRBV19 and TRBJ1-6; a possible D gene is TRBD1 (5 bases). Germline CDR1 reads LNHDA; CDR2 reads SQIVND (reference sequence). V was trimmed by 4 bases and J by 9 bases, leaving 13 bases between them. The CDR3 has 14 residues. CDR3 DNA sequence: TGTGCCAGTAGTACTTCCACGGGGGGTTCACCCCTCCACTTT. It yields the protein CASSTSTGGSPLHF.

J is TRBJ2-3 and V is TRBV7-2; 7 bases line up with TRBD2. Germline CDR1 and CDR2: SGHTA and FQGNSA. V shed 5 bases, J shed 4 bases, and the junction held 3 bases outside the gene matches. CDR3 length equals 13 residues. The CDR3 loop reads CASSQSGADTQYF. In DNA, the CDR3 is TGTGCCAGCAGCCAAAGCGGGGCAGATACGCAGTATTTT.

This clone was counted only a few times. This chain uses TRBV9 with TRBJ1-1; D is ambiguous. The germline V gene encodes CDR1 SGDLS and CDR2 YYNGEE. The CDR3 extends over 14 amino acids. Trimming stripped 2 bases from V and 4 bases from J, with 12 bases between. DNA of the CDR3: TGTGCCAGCAGCGTTGAGAGGGAGGGCACTGAAGCTTTCTTT. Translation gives CASSVEREGTEAFF.

The CDR3 DNA reads as TGTGCCAGCGGGACGACTAGCAACACCGGGGAGCTGTTTTTT. Translating it yields CASGTTSNTGELFF. The chain combines TRBV7-2 with TRBJ2-2; 7 bases match TRBD2. V shed 8 bases, J shed 2 bases, and the junction held 5 bases outside the gene matches. CDR3 length: 14 amino acids. Germline V gene data show CDR1 as SGHTA and CDR2 as FQGNSA.

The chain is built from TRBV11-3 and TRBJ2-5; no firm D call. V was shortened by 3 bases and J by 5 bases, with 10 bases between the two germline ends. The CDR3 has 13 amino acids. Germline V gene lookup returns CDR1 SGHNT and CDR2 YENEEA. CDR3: CASSFTRAETQYF. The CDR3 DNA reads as TGTGCCAGCAGCTTTACCCGCGCCGAGACCCAGTACTTC. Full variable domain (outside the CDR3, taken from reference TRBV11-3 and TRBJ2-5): EAGVVQSPRYKIIEKKQPVAFWCNPISGHNTLYWYLQNLGQGPELLIRYENEEAVDDSQLPKDRFSAERLKGVDSTLKIQPAELGDSAVYLCASSFTRAETQYFGPGTRLLVL.

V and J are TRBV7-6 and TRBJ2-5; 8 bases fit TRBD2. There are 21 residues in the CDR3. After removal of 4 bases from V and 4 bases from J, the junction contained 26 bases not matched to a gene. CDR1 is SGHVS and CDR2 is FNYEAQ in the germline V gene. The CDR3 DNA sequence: TGTGCCAGCAGCTATATACACCGGACTAGCCCAAGAGGGCGCACAACAGAGACCCAGTACTTC. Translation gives CASSYIHRTSPRGRTTETQYF.

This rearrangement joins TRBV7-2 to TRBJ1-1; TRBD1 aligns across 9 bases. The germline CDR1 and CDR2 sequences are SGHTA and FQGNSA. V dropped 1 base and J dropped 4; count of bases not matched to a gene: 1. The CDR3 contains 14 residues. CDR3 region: CASSLVDRGTEAFF. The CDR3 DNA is TGTGCCAGCAGCTTAGTGGACAGGGGCACTGAAGCTTTCTTT.

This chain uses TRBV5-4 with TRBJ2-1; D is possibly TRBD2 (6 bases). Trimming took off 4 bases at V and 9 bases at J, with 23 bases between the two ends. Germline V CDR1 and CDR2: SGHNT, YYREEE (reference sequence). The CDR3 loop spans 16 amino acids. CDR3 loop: CASSGKTGVRMGEQFF. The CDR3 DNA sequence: TGTGCCAGCAGCGGGAAGACGGGAGTACGCATGGGTGAGCAGTTCTTC.

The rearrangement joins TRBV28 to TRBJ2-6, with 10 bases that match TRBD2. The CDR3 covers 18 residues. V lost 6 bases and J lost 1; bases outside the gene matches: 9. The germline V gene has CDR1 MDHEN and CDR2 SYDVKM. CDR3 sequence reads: CASRPHPSGSSGANVLTF. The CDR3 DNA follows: TGTGCCAGCAGGCCCCATCCTAGCGGGAGTTCTGGGGCCAACGTCCTGACTTTC.

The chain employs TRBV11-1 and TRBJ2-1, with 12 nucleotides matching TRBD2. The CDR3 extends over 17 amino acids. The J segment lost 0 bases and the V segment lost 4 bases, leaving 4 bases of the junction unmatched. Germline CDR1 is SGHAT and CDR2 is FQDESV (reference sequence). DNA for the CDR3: TGTGCCAGCAGCTCACTAGCGGGGGGCGGCTCCTACAATGAGCAGTTCTTC. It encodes CASSSLAGGGSYNEQFF.

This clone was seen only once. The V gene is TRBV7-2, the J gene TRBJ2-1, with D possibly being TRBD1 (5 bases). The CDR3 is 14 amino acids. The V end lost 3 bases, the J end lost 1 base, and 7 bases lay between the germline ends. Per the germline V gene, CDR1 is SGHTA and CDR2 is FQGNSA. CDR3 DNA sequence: TGTGCCAGCAGCTTCCCAGGGTCCTACAATGAGCAGTTCTTC. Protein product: CASSFPGSYNEQFF.

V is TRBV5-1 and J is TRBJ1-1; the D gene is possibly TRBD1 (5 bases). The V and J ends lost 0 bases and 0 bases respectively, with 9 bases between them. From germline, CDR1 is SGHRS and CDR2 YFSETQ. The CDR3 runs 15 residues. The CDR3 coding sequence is TGCGCCAGCAGCTTGGCCCACAGGATGAACACTGAAGCTTTCTTT. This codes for CASSLAHRMNTEAFF.

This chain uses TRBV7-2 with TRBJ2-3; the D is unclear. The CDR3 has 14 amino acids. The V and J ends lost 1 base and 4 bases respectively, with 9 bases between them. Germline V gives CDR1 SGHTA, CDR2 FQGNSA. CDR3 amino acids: CASSLEARPDTQYF. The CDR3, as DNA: TGTGCCAGCAGCTTAGAGGCGCGGCCAGATACGCAGTATTTT.

The CDR3 DNA reads TGTGCCAGCAGTTCAGGAACCACCGGGGAGCTGTTTTTT. Its translation: CASSSGTTGELFF. V usage is TRBV28 and J usage is TRBJ2-2; D remains ambiguous. Germline loops: CDR1 MDHEN, CDR2 SYDVKM. CDR3 length: 13 amino acids. The ends were cut back, 4 bases at V and 4 bases at J, with 7 bases in the middle.

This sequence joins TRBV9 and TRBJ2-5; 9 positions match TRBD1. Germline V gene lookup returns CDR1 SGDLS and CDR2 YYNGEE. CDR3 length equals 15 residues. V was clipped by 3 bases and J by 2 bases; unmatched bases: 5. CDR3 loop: CASSAGTGRQETQYF. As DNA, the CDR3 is TGTGCCAGCAGCGCCGGGACAGGGAGACAAGAGACCCAGTACTTC.

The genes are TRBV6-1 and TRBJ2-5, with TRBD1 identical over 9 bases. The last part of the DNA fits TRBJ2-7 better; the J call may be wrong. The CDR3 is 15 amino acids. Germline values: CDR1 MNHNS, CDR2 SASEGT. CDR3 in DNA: TGTGCCAGCAGTGACCCCGGGACAGGGTTCTACGAGCAGTACTTC. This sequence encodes CASSDPGTGFYEQYF.

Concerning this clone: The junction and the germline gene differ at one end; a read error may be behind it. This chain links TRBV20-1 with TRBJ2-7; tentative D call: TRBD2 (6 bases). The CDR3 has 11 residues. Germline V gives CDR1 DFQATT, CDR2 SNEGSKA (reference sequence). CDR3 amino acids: CRAKVGREQYF. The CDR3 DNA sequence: TGCAGGGCTAAAGTGGGGAGGGAGCAGTACTTC.

DNA for the CDR3: TGTGCCAGCAGCCAAGGATACAGACCGGGGACCGGGGAGCTGTTTTTT. Translated, it gives CASSQGYRPGTGELFF. This chain connects TRBV14 to TRBJ2-2, with D possibly TRBD2 on 5 matching bases. Germline V gives CDR1 SGHDN, CDR2 FVKESK. Trimming left V 1 base short and J 5 bases short, with 14 bases between. This CDR3 contains 16 residues.

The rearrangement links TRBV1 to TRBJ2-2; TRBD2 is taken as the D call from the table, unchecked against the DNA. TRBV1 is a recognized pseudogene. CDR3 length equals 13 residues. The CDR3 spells CTSSRSGTGELFF. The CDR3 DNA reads TGCACCAGCAGCCGTAGCGGGACCGGGGAGCTGTTTTTT.

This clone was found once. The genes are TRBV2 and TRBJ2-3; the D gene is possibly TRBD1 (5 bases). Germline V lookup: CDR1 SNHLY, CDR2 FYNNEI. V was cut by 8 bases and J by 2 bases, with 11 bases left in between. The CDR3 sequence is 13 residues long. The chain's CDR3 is CASGAEHTDTQYF. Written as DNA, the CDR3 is TGTGCCAGCGGGGCTGAGCACACAGATACGCAGTATTTT.

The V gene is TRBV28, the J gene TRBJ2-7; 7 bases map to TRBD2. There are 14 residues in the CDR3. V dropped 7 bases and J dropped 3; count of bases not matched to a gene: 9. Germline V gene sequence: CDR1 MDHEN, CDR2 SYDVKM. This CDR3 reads CASNSGTNDYEQYF. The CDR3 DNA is TGTGCCAGCAATTCGGGGACTAACGACTACGAGCAGTACTTC.